This T cell receptor beta chain derives from a study of T cells in Graves' hyperthyroidism and ophthalmopathy. General study results and limits: Most thyroid clonotypes that were expanded above 0.001 also turned up in blood.

Germline V lookup: CDR1 MNHEY, CDR2 SMNVEV (reference sequence). The V end was cut by 8 bases, the J end by 7 bases, with 17 bases between. The CDR3 is made up of 13 amino acids. It was RNA transcripts that yielded the amplified TCR beta CDR3 regions. A set of HTBI primers served as the primers for a first-round RT-PCR of the TCR CDR3. TCRdb re-called the multiplex PCR reads through MiXCR, storing one row per CDR3 protein. The sample has fewer than 350,000 distinct CDR3 sequences; 15% to 20% are singletons. Exclusion of patients followed from uncontrolled infection, other autoimmune disease, pregnancy or lactation. The table lists this clonotype with a few counts. Antigen unknown.

Specimen: blood. This TCR derives from a man aged 50-60 years with Graves' ophthalmopathy. The chain carries TRBV27 and TRBJ1-2, with D possibly matching TRBD1 (6 bases). The CDR3, as DNA: TGTGCCAGCTCCCTTGAGGGAGGGGGTGGCTACACCTTC. It codes for CASSLEGGGGYTF.